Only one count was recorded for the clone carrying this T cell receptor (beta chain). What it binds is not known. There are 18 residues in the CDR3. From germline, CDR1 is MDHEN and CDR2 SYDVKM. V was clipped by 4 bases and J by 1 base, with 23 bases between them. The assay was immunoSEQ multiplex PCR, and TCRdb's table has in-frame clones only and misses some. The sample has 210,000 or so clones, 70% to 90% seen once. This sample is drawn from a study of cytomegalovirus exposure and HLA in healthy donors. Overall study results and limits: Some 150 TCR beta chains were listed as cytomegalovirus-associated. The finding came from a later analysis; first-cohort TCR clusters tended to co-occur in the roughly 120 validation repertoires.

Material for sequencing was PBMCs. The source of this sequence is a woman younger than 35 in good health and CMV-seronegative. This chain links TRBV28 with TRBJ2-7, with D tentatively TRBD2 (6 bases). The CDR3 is CASSSPMGLGGGSYEQYF. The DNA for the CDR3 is TGTGCCAGCAGTTCCCCTATGGGACTGGGAGGTGGGTCCTACGAGCAGTACTTC.